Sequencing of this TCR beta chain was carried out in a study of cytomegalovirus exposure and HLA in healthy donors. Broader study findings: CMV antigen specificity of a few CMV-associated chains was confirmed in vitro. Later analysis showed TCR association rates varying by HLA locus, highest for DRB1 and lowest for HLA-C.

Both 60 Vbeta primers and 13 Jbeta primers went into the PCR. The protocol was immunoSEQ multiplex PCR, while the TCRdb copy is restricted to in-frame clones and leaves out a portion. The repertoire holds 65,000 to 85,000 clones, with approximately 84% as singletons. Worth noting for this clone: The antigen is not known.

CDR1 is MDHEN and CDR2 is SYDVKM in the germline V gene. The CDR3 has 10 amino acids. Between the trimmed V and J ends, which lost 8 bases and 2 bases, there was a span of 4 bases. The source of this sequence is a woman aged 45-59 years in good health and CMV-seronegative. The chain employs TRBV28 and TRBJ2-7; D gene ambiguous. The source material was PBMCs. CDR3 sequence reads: CASGTYEQYF. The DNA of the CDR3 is TGTGCCAGCGGCACCTACGAGCAGTACTTC.